Each of the 7 T cell receptor beta chains below was sequenced from the same sample in a study of blood T cells in healthy people across ages. The second PCR ran about 6 to 12 cycles with a sample-barcoded 5' primer and J-beta primers. TCRdb reprocessed the 5' RACE reads with MiXCR, giving one entry per CDR3 protein. The table records about 650,000 distinct CDR3 sequences, approximately 30% of them present only once. The specimen sequenced was blood. These receptors all stem from a woman older than 75 in good health.

This clonotype was counted many times. This chain links TRBV20-1 with TRBJ1-6; maybe TRBD1 (5 bases). Trimming pared 3 bases from V and 4 bases from J, leaving 13 bases between. Per the germline V gene, CDR1 is DFQATT and CDR2 is SNEGSKA (reference sequence). The CDR3 runs to 15 residues. CDR3 sequence (DNA): TGCAGTGCTAGTCCGACAGTCGATTATAATTCACCCCTCCACTTT. It codes for CSASPTVDYNSPLHF.

This clonotype was counted at least ten times. V and J are TRBV29-1 and TRBJ1-2, with D perhaps TRBD1 (5 bases). This CDR3 is built from 14 residues. The V end lost 5 bases, the J end lost 5 bases, and 18 bases lay between the germline ends. Germline V lookup: CDR1 SQVTM, CDR2 ANQGSEA. CDR3 DNA: TGCAGCGTTAGTGCTTCCGGGACGCGTTATGGCTACACCTTC. Its translation: CSVSASGTRYGYTF.

In this sample, this clonotype turned up many times. V and J are TRBV11-2 and TRBJ1-1; D gene ambiguous. Germline CDR1 is SGHAT and CDR2 is FQNNGV. Trimming shortened V by 0 bases and J by 5 bases, and 4 bases separated the two germline ends. This CDR3 comprises 12 residues. The CDR3 DNA sequence: TGTGCCAGCAGCTTAGATGTGACTGAAGCTTTCTTT. This translates into CASSLDVTEAFF.

This chain uses TRBV10-3 with TRBJ1-1; tentatively, D is TRBD1 (6 bases). V was trimmed by 6 bases and J by 4 bases, leaving 12 bases between them. Germline V gene lookup returns CDR1 ENHRY and CDR2 SYGVKD. This CDR3 contains 13 residues. CDR3 nucleotide sequence: TGTGCCATCAGATTACAGGGTGGCACTGAAGCTTTCTTT. It specifies CAIRLQGGTEAFF.

This clonotype was counted at least ten times. The J gene is TRBJ2-4, the V gene TRBV7-8; D perhaps matches TRBD1 (5 bases). The V end was cut by 1 base, the J end by 5 bases, with 12 bases between. The CDR3 length is 15 residues. Looked up from germline, CDR1 is SGHVS and CDR2 is FQNEAQ. This CDR3 is CASSLVLGPQNIQYF. The CDR3, as DNA: TGTGCCAGCAGCTTAGTTTTGGGGCCGCAAAACATTCAGTACTTC.

This clonotype occurred many times. The V and J genes are TRBV20-1 and TRBJ2-4; D unresolved. The CDR3 sequence is 12 residues long. Trimming pared 7 bases from V and 1 base from J, leaving 8 bases between. CDR1 DFQATT and CDR2 SNEGSKA come from the germline V gene (reference sequence). The CDR3, as DNA: TGCAGTGGGGTTGGGGCCAAAAACATTCAGTACTTC. The encoded protein is CSGVGAKNIQYF.

Many counts were recorded for this clonotype. J is TRBJ2-7 and V is TRBV5-8; TRBD1 agrees at 8 bases. In germline, CDR1 is SGHTS, CDR2 YDEGEE. Unmatched junction bases numbered 8, after V lost 4 bases and J lost 5 bases. The CDR3 contains 14 residues. The CDR3 sequence is CASSRWTGINEQYF. CDR3 coding DNA: TGTGCCAGCAGCCGTTGGACAGGGATAAACGAGCAGTACTTC.